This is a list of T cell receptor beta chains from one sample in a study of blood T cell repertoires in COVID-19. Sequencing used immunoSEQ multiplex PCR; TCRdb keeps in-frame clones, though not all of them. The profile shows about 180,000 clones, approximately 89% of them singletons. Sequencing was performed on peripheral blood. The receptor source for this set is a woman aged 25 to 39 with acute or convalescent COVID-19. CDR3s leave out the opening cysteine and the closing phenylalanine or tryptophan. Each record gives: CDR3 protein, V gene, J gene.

ASSLSPNSNDNEQF	TRBV5-1	TRBJ2-1
ARGRLAGDEQY	TRBV6-4	TRBJ2-7
ASSPLGSSGSTSGELF	TRBV28	TRBJ2-2
ATSRLRTEAF	TRBV15	TRBJ1-1
ASRTSGRANTGELF	TRBV19	TRBJ2-2
ASSIQEEPTEAF	TRBV7-2	TRBJ1-1
ASSLLSSYNEQF	TRBV11-2	TRBJ2-1
ASNSRAGGDEQF	TRBV2	TRBJ2-1
ASSLASGREETQY	TRBV5-1	TRBJ2-5
AIKGLSNEQF	TRBV10-3	TRBJ2-1
ASRAEGHQPQH	TRBV28	TRBJ1-5
ASSVGTSGNTGELF	TRBV19	TRBJ2-2
ATSDMDRKGELF	TRBV24-1	TRBJ2-2
ASSLGRGDYGYT	TRBV7-9	TRBJ1-2
ASSIGGGAGYT	TRBV19	TRBJ1-2
ASSSTNTGELF	TRBV12-3/TRBV12-4	TRBJ2-2
ASSLSPVSSYNEQF	TRBV5-6	TRBJ2-1
ASSSPGSGVHNEQF	TRBV7-9	TRBJ2-1
ASSLEQGNSYEQY	TRBV5-1	TRBJ2-7
ASSLERGIHNEQF	TRBV11-2	TRBJ2-1
AISPGSYEQY	TRBV10-3	TRBJ2-7